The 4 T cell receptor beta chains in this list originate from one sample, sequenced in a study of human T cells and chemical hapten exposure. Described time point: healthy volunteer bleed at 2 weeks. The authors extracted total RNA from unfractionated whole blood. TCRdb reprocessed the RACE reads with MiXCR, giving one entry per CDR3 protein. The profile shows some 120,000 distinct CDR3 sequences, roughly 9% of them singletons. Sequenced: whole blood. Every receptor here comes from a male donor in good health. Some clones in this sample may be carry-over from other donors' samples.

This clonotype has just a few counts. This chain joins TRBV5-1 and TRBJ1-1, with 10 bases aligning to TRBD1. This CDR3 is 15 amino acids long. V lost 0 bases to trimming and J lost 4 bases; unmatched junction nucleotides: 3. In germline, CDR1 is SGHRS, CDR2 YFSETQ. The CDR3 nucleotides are TGCGCCAGCAGCTTGGAGACAGGGGGCTTCACTGAAGCTTTCTTT. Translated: CASSLETGGFTEAFF.

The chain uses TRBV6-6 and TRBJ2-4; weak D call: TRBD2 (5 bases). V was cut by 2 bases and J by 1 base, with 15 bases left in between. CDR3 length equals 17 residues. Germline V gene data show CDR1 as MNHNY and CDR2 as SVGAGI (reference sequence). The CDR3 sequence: CASSYPPRVPAKNIQYF. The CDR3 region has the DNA TGTGCCAGCAGTTACCCCCCGCGGGTCCCGGCCAAAAACATTCAGTACTTC.

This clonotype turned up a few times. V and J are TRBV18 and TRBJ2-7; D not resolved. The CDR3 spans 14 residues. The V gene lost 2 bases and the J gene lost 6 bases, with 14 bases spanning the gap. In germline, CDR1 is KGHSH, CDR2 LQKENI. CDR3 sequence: CASSPGWQNGEQYF. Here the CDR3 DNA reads TGTGCCAGCTCACCAGGATGGCAAAATGGCGAGCAGTACTTC.

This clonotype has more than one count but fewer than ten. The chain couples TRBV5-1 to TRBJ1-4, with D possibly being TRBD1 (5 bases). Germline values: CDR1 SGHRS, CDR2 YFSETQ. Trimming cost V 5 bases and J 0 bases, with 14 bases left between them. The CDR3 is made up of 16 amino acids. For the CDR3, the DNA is TGCGCCAGCAGTAGGGACGCTCGAACAACTAATGAAAAACTGTTTTTT. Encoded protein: CASSRDARTTNEKLFF.